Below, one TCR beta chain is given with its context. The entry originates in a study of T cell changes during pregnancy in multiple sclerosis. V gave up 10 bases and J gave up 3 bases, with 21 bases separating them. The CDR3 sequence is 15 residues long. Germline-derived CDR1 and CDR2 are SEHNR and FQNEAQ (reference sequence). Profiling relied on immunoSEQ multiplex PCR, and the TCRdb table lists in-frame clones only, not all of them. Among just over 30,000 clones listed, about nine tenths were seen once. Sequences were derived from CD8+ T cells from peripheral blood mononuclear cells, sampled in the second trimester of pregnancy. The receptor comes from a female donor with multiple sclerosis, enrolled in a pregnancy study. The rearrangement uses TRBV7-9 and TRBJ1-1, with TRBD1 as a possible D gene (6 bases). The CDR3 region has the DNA TGTGCCACCGGGGACCCTGGGGCAGGGGACACTGAAGCTTTCTTT. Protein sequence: CATGDPGAGDTEAFF.